These 26 T cell receptor beta chains originate from one sample sequenced in a study of T-cell memory formation after mild COVID-19. From the 5' RACE reads, TCRdb called clonotypes with MiXCR, one entry per CDR3 protein. The data show about 250,000 distinct CDR3 sequences, 15% seen once. Sequencing was carried out using PBMCs or a T cell subset sorted from them (not recorded which). Receptor source: an adult woman who had mild COVID-19 (a few samples of this study predate the infection). Cell type and time point are not known.

Here the CDR3 DNA reads TGTGCCAGCAGCGGGGACAGGACCGGAGGCGATGGCTACACCTTC. Its translation: CASSGDRTGGDGYTF. The rearrangement links TRBV2 to TRBJ1-2; TRBD1 agrees at 8 bases. V lost 6 bases and J lost 6; bases outside the gene matches: 12. The CDR3 sequence is 15 residues long. Germline V gene sequence: CDR1 SNHLY, CDR2 FYNNEI.

This chain joins TRBV11-2 and TRBJ1-1; perhaps TRBD1 as D (6 bases). The germline gives CDR1 SGHAT, CDR2 FQNNGV. Trimming removed 6 bases from V and 5 bases from J, with 19 bases in between. This CDR3 region has 15 residues. CDR3 protein: CASRSVGAGRTEAFF. For the CDR3, the DNA is TGTGCCAGCAGATCGGTGGGGGCAGGGAGGACTGAAGCTTTCTTT.

This chain links TRBV7-3 with TRBJ1-1; D not certain. The CDR3 sequence is 15 residues long. Germline V gives CDR1 SGHTA, CDR2 FQGTGA. The V gene lost 3 bases and the J gene lost 1 base, with 12 bases spanning the gap. As DNA, the CDR3 is TGTGCCAGCAGCTTCGACGGGAATAAGAACACTGAAGCTTTCTTT. Its protein is CASSFDGNKNTEAFF.

This clonotype came up many times. This sequence joins TRBV30 and TRBJ1-1, with a possible D match to TRBD1 (6 bases). The length of the CDR3 is 15 residues. Germline V gene sequence: CDR1 GTSNPN, CDR2 SVGIG (reference sequence). The V gene lost 0 bases and the J gene lost 10 bases, with 21 bases spanning the gap. CDR3 loop: CAWSVSGSLSGAAFF. Here the CDR3 DNA reads TGTGCCTGGAGTGTATCTGGCTCTTTGTCAGGGGCAGCTTTCTTT.

J is TRBJ2-1 and V is TRBV10-3, with D uncertain. V shed 0 bases and J shed 10 bases, with 4 bases lying between them. Germline V gives CDR1 ENHRY, CDR2 SYGVKD. The CDR3 sequence is 11 residues long. Written as DNA, the CDR3 is TGTGCCATCAGTGAGTCGAACGAGCAGTTCTTC. Residues: CAISESNEQFF.

This clonotype was counted at least ten times. The V gene is TRBV12-3 or TRBV12-4, the J gene TRBJ1-2, with D tentatively TRBD1 (6 bases). The CDR3 spans 14 residues. The V gene lost 7 bases and the J gene lost 5 bases, with 17 bases spanning the gap. The CDR3, as DNA: TGTGCCAGCACGAGGGACAAAACATTTTATGGCTACACCTTC. It encodes CASTRDKTFYGYTF.

The chain joins TRBV18 to TRBJ2-7, with 8 bases identical to TRBD2. The CDR3 has 16 residues. The germline V gene has CDR1 KGHSH and CDR2 LQKENI. The V and J ends lost 4 bases and 5 bases, in that order; junction bases with no gene match: 13. The CDR3 protein is CASSQLGQLTSDEQYF. In DNA form, the CDR3 reads TGTGCCAGCTCACAGTTGGGACAATTGACTAGCGACGAGCAGTACTTC.

The rearrangement links TRBV2 to TRBJ2-1, with 8 bases that match TRBD2. Germline V gives CDR1 SNHLY, CDR2 FYNNEI. The CDR3 spans 20 residues. V was pared by 0 bases and J by 3 bases, with 16 bases of the junction left unmatched. The DNA for the CDR3 is TGTGCCAGCAGTGAAGCTGAGATCGTGAAGGCGGGAGGAGTCTACAATGAGCAGTTCTTC. Encoded protein: CASSEAEIVKAGGVYNEQFF.

This clonotype was seen a few times. The rearrangement uses TRBV27 and TRBJ2-2; 9 nucleotides agree with TRBD1. The CDR3 loop spans 15 amino acids. In germline, CDR1 is MNHEY, CDR2 SMNVEV (reference sequence). With 5 bases clipped from V and 5 bases from J, the junction kept 6 bases outside the gene matches. The DNA of the CDR3 is TGTGCCAGCAGTCTCGGGACAGGGAGAACCGGGGAGCTGTTTTTT. It is translated as CASSLGTGRTGELFF.

This clonotype was counted at least ten times. V usage is TRBV2 and J usage is TRBJ2-3, with D perhaps matching TRBD1 (6 bases). The V end was cut by 7 bases, the J end by 2 bases, with 10 bases between. Germline CDR1 SNHLY, CDR2 FYNNEI. The length of the CDR3 is 13 residues. CDR3 sequence reads: CASMRDNTDTQYF. The DNA for the CDR3 is TGTGCCAGCATGAGGGACAACACAGATACGCAGTATTTT.

The chain is built from TRBV25-1 and TRBJ2-7, with a possible D match to TRBD2 (5 bases). CDR1 MGHDK and CDR2 SYGVNS come from the germline V gene. Trimming cost V 4 bases and J 4 bases, with 14 bases left between them. CDR3 size: 14 residues. Here the CDR3 DNA reads TGTGCCAGCAGTGGGGCTAGCTATGGATACGAGCAGTACTTC. Translating gives CASSGASYGYEQYF.

This clonotype was counted ten times or more. The rearrangement uses TRBV29-1 and TRBJ1-5, with D unclear. This CDR3 region has 13 residues. Deletions cut 0 bases from V and 6 bases from J, with 9 bases between. The V gene's germline CDR1 is SQVTM and CDR2 ANQGSEA. CDR3 loop: CSVEENEFQPQHF. CDR3 nucleotides: TGCAGCGTTGAAGAGAACGAATTTCAGCCCCAGCATTTT.

The rearrangement uses TRBV28 and TRBJ2-7; no clear D gene. V dropped 7 bases and J dropped 7 bases, with 23 bases sitting between them. Per germline, CDR1 MDHEN and CDR2 SYDVKM. The length of the CDR3 is 15 residues. The DNA of the CDR3 is TGTGCCAGCAACTCTGTCTACCGGGCCCCCTTAGAGCAGTACTTC. This encodes CASNSVYRAPLEQYF.

The chain links TRBV19 to TRBJ1-2; D may be TRBD1 (6 bases). The length of the CDR3 is 15 residues. Germline values: CDR1 LNHDA, CDR2 SQIVND (reference sequence). Trimming removed 1 base at V and 6 bases at J, with 15 bases between. For the CDR3, the DNA is TGTGCCAGTAGTATAGGGGGAATCAACAGGGATGGCTACACCTTC. It yields the protein CASSIGGINRDGYTF.

This clonotype was seen a few times. The chain recombines TRBV4-2 with TRBJ2-7; tentative D call: TRBD1 (6 bases). The CDR3 is 14 amino acids. CDR1 LGHNA and CDR2 YNFKEQ come from the germline V gene. V gave up 6 bases and J gave up 5 bases, with 17 bases separating them. The CDR3 region has the DNA TGTGCCAGCAGAGGGCATAGGGGGAGAGACGAGCAGTACTTC. Residues: CASRGHRGRDEQYF.

The chain joins TRBV5-1 to TRBJ1-2; unclear D gene. The CDR3 has 13 amino acids. Per germline, CDR1 SGHRS and CDR2 YFSETQ. Between the trimmed V and J ends, which lost 7 bases and 5 bases, there was a span of 15 bases. In DNA form, the CDR3 reads TGCGCCAGCGGATCCCGGGATCTTTATGGCTACACCTTC. As protein: CASGSRDLYGYTF.

This clonotype was seen ten or more times. V is TRBV20-1 and J is TRBJ1-2; 10 positions agree with TRBD1. Germline V CDR1 and CDR2: DFQATT, SNEGSKA (reference sequence). CDR3 length: 14 amino acids. Trimming removed 6 bases from V and 6 bases from J; junction bases left unmatched: 10. The CDR3 DNA follows: TGCAGTGCCACACGCCTCGGGACAGGGGATGGCTACACCTTC. It specifies CSATRLGTGDGYTF.

This clonotype was seen more than once but under ten times. This rearrangement joins TRBV7-2 to TRBJ2-4; D not certain. The CDR3 is 13 amino acids. Germline loops: CDR1 SGHTA, CDR2 FQGNSA. Trimming stripped 5 bases from V and 7 bases from J, with 12 bases between. CDR3: CASSHRHENIQYF. The CDR3 DNA follows: TGTGCCAGCAGCCACCGACATGAGAACATTCAGTACTTC.

This sequence joins TRBV3-1 and TRBJ1-3; 7 nucleotides align to TRBD1. This CDR3 has 16 residues. Per the germline V gene, CDR1 is LGHDT and CDR2 is YNNKEL (reference sequence). V shed 4 bases, J shed 0 bases, and the junction held 6 bases outside the gene matches. Written as DNA, the CDR3 is TGTGCCAGCAGCCGACCACAGGGGTCCTCTGGAAACACCATATATTTT. Encoded protein: CASSRPQGSSGNTIYF.

This clonotype occurred a few times. The chain is built from TRBV12-3 or TRBV12-4 and TRBJ2-1; possible D gene TRBD2, 6 bases. The V and J ends lost 3 bases and 9 bases respectively, with 15 bases between them. The CDR3 spans 14 residues. This CDR3 is CASSLSGEVGEQFF. The CDR3 DNA is TGTGCCAGCAGTTTGTCCGGGGAGGTGGGTGAGCAGTTCTTC.

There are a few counts of this clonotype. This chain connects TRBV6-5 to TRBJ2-5; TRBD2 matches at 7 bases. V gave up 1 base and J gave up 5 bases; unmatched junction bases: 4. The CDR3 spans 14 residues. In germline, CDR1 is MNHEY, CDR2 SVGAGI. As DNA, the CDR3 is TGTGCCAGCAGTTACTTCGGGGGAGGGGAGACCCAGTACTTC. This sequence encodes CASSYFGGGETQYF.

CDR3 region: CASSSTWTGTGTVYEQYF. CDR3 bases: TGTGCCAGCAGTTCGACGTGGACCGGGACAGGGACAGTCTACGAGCAGTACTTC. J is TRBJ2-7 and V is TRBV27, with TRBD1 matching 9 bases. CDR3 length: 18 amino acids. From germline, CDR1 is MNHEY and CDR2 SMNVEV (reference sequence). V was clipped by 4 bases and J by 3 bases; unmatched bases: 16.

The rearrangement links TRBV6-6 to TRBJ2-7; D perhaps matches TRBD1 (5 bases). Germline V gives CDR1 MNHNY, CDR2 SVGAGI (reference sequence). The germline V and J ends were trimmed by 2 bases and 6 bases, with 17 bases remaining between them. CDR3 length: 15 amino acids. CDR3 nucleotides: TGTGCCAGCAGTTACGCTTCTCCCCCCAGGGTCGAGCAGTACTTC. Residues: CASSYASPPRVEQYF.

This rearrangement joins TRBV5-1 to TRBJ2-4, with D hard to call. Germline CDR1 SGHRS, CDR2 YFSETQ. The CDR3 loop spans 15 amino acids. V lost 4 bases, J lost 3 bases, and 14 bases lay in between. CDR3 in amino acids: CASSPDPLGKNIQYF. The CDR3 nucleotides read TGCGCCAGCAGCCCTGACCCTCTGGGCAAAAACATTCAGTACTTC.

This clonotype showed up just a few times. This rearrangement joins TRBV12-3 or TRBV12-4 to TRBJ1-2; TRBD1 might be the D (6 bases). This CDR3 is built from 14 residues. V lost 1 base to trimming and J lost 4 bases, with 10 bases between them. The CDR3 reads CASSLVRGAYGYTF. CDR3 DNA: TGTGCCAGCAGTTTAGTCAGGGGAGCCTATGGCTACACCTTC.

V and J are TRBV4-1 and TRBJ2-7; perhaps TRBD1 as D (5 bases). CDR1 is MGHRA and CDR2 is YSYEKL in the germline V gene. This CDR3 has 15 amino acids. V lost 4 bases, J lost 5 bases, and 18 bases lay in between. The CDR3 here is CASSRVRAPGNEQYF. The CDR3, as DNA: TGCGCCAGCAGCCGCGTCCGGGCTCCAGGGAACGAGCAGTACTTC.